These 16 T cell receptor beta chains were all obtained from the same sample, sequenced in a study of control samples from healthy donors and cancer patients. Measured with immunoSEQ multiplex PCR; TCRdb has only the in-frame clones, and not every one. The data show 50,000 or so clones, 88% seen once. The specimen sequenced was blood. The receptors stem from a middle-aged man in good health.

This chain links TRBV6-1 with TRBJ2-3, with TRBD2 identical over 11 bases. J was trimmed by 4 bases and V by 0 bases; bases with no gene match: 9. The CDR3 is 18 amino acids. Germline CDR1 is MNHNS and CDR2 is SASEGT. The CDR3 region has the DNA TGTGCCAGCAGTGAAGCGGGGACTAGCGGAGTCTTGCCAGATACGCAGTATTTT. Translating gives CASSEAGTSGVLPDTQYF.

CDR3 DNA: TGTGCCAGCTCCCACAGTGAAATCCAAGAGACCCAGTACTTC. Translated: CASSHSEIQETQYF. The chain links TRBV18 to TRBJ2-5; D unresolved. The CDR3 spans 14 residues. Deletions cut 6 bases from V and 1 base from J, with 12 bases between. Germline loops: CDR1 KGHSH, CDR2 LQKENI.

The rearrangement joins TRBV5-4 to TRBJ2-7; D is unclear. The CDR3 runs 13 residues. In germline, CDR1 is SGHNT, CDR2 YYREEE (reference sequence). V was shortened by 0 bases and J by 3 bases, with 7 bases between the two germline ends. In nucleotides, the CDR3 is TGTGCCAGCAGCTTGGCCGGCAACTACGAGCAGTACTTC. This sequence encodes CASSLAGNYEQYF.

The chain combines TRBV6-1 with TRBJ2-2, with TRBD1 matching over 10 bases. The CDR3 spans 16 residues. Per germline, CDR1 MNHNS and CDR2 SASEGT. V lost 4 bases, J lost 5 bases, and 7 bases stayed unmatched. CDR3 DNA: TGTGCCAGCAGTGTAGGGACAGGGGCGTGGACCGGGGAGCTGTTTTTT. It codes for CASSVGTGAWTGELFF.

The J gene is TRBJ1-2, the V gene TRBV15, with D maybe TRBD1 (5 bases). CDR1 is LNHNV, CDR2 YYDKDF, per germline (reference sequence). V was trimmed by 0 bases and J by 7 bases, leaving 12 bases between them. The CDR3 extends over 14 amino acids. CDR3 amino acids: CATSRDAGEGGYTF. DNA for the CDR3: TGTGCCACCAGCAGAGACGCGGGGGAGGGTGGCTACACCTTC.

In its sample, this clone was seen once. The chain uses TRBV14 and TRBJ1-1; D gene uncertain. V was cut by 1 base and J by 1 base, with 4 bases left in between. In germline, CDR1 is SGHDN, CDR2 FVKESK. The CDR3 is 13 amino acids. The CDR3 DNA reads TGTGCCAGCAGCCAAGGGGGGAACACTGAAGCTTTCTTT. This translates into CASSQGGNTEAFF.

The CDR3 loop is CASSWMTANYGYTF. The CDR3 nucleotides read TGTGCCAGCAGCTGGATGACAGCTAACTATGGCTACACCTTC. The rearrangement links TRBV5-4 to TRBJ1-2, with a tentative D call TRBD1 (5 bases). Deletions cut 3 bases from V and 0 bases from J, with 9 bases between. Germline V gives CDR1 SGHNT, CDR2 YYREEE (reference sequence). The CDR3 sequence is 14 residues long. Complete variable domain (other parts from reference TRBV5-4 and TRBJ1-2): ETGVTQSPTHLIKTRGQQVTLRCSSQSGHNTVSWYQQALGQGPQFIFQYYREEENGRGNFPPRFSGLQFPNYSSELNVNALELDDSALYLCASSWMTANYGYTFGSGTRLTVV.

The chain carries TRBV6-2 or TRBV6-3 and TRBJ2-7; TRBD1 might be the D (6 bases). This CDR3 comprises 12 residues. The V end was cut by 5 bases, the J end by 4 bases, with 9 bases between. Germline V gene data show CDR1 as MNHEY and CDR2 as SVGEGT. The CDR3 here is CASSGTLYEQYF. The CDR3 DNA is TGTGCCAGCAGTGGGACACTTTACGAGCAGTACTTC.

The chain employs TRBV28 and TRBJ2-7; tentatively, D is TRBD1 or TRBD2 (5 bases each). Trimming shortened V by 7 bases and J by 3 bases, and 22 bases separated the two germline ends. The CDR3 consists of 16 residues. Germline V lookup: CDR1 MDHEN, CDR2 SYDVKM. CDR3 in DNA: TGTGCCAGCACCTTAGGGGTGGGTGGTGGGGGCTACGAGCAGTACTTC. Translated, it gives CASTLGVGGGGYEQYF.

CDR3 in amino acids: CASSSNRDEQFF. The CDR3 DNA reads TGTGCCAGCAGCTCCAATAGGGATGAGCAGTTCTTC. The V call is TRBV7-2, the J call TRBJ2-1; D gene uncertain. V dropped 4 bases and J dropped 8 bases, with 9 bases sitting between them. This CDR3 is 12 amino acids long. The germline CDR1 and CDR2 sequences are SGHTA and FQGNSA.

The gene calls are TRBV6-1 and TRBJ1-2; D might be TRBD1 (5 bases). Germline V gene sequence: CDR1 MNHNS, CDR2 SASEGT. V was trimmed by 1 base and J by 7 bases, leaving 13 bases between them. CDR3 size: 14 residues. The DNA for the CDR3 is TGTGCCAGCAGTGAAGTGACCAGGGCGGCTGGCTACACCTTC. This encodes CASSEVTRAAGYTF.

V usage is TRBV5-1 and J usage is TRBJ2-3, with 7 bases lining up with TRBD2. This CDR3 comprises 13 residues. V trimming: 7 bases; J trimming: 4 bases; junction bases outside the gene matches: 6. Germline CDR1 and CDR2: SGHRS and YFSETQ. CDR3 in DNA: TGCGCCAGCCGAGGACTAGTCGCAGATACGCAGTATTTT. It yields the protein CASRGLVADTQYF. Combining the CDR3 with reference TRBV5-1 and TRBJ2-3 gives the whole variable domain KAGVTQTPRYLIKTRGQQVTLSCSPISGHRSVSWYQQTPGQGLQFLFEYFSETQRNKGNFPGRFSGRQFSNSRSEMNVSTLELGDSALYLCASRGLVADTQYFGPGTRLTVL.

The chain uses TRBV6-5 and TRBJ2-7, with TRBD2 matching 8 bases. Germline CDR1 is MNHEY and CDR2 is SVGAGI. The V segment lost 8 bases and the J segment 0 bases; nucleotides outside the gene matches: 3. The CDR3 loop spans 13 amino acids. CDR3 coding DNA: TGTGCCAGCCAAAGCGGGAGCTCCTACGAGCAGTACTTC. Its protein product is CASQSGSSYEQYF.

The J gene is TRBJ2-5, the V gene TRBV5-8; 7 nucleotides line up with TRBD1. Germline CDR1 is SGHTS and CDR2 is YDEGEE. Trimming at V came to 8 bases and at J to 7 bases, leaving 11 bases not matched to a gene. CDR3 length equals 13 residues. The CDR3 here is CASRGQAVWTQYF. CDR3 DNA: TGTGCCAGTCGTGGACAGGCCGTGTGGACCCAGTACTTC.

This sequence joins TRBV2 and TRBJ1-5; D unresolved. V was pared by 3 bases and J by 4 bases, with 1 base between. The CDR3 totals 11 residues. Germline CDR1 and CDR2: SNHLY and FYNNEI. Here the CDR3 DNA reads TGTGCCAGCAGTGATAATCAGCCCCAGCATTTT. Its protein product is CASSDNQPQHF.

The chain joins TRBV29-1 to TRBJ2-3, with D hard to call. CDR1 and CDR2 from the germline V gene are SQVTM and ANQGSEA. V was clipped by 8 bases and J by 6 bases, with 21 bases between them. This CDR3 has 14 residues. The CDR3 nucleotides are TGCAGCCTTTCCGGTGACCCGAGGTCGGATACGCAGTATTTT. This sequence encodes CSLSGDPRSDTQYF.